This T cell receptor (beta chain) was found in a study of T cell responses to AZD1222 COVID-19 vaccine. Study-level points and caveats: White British ancestry dominated among donors, who included more females, and clonal diversity was possibly underestimated.

Germline loops: CDR1 SGHTA, CDR2 FQGNSA. This CDR3 has 12 amino acids. Trimming removed 5 bases at V and 1 base at J, with 5 bases between. Note on this clone: Antigen specificity is unknown.

Using immunoSEQ multiplex PCR, the repertoire was profiled, and TCRdb retains in-frame clones only, with some absent. The sample lists about 140,000 clones, about 87% seen once, with 4.5% to 6.5% in the top ten. The rearrangement uses TRBV7-2 and TRBJ2-5; D gene unclear. The clonotype originates from an adult in good health. The input for sequencing was peripheral blood, taken on day 0 of AZD1222 vaccination. CDR3 sequence reads: CASSATQETQYF. In nucleotides, the CDR3 is TGTGCCAGCAGCGCGACCCAAGAGACCCAGTACTTC.